This TCR beta chain comes out of a study of shared clonotypes between healthy human individuals. Trimming removed 5 bases from V and 4 bases from J, with 9 bases in between. Germline lookup yields CDR1 SNHLY and CDR2 FYNNEI. This CDR3 is 13 amino acids long. As for this clone: Its antigen is as yet unknown.

Findings and limits, study-wide: The low donor count limited represented genetic and exposure-history diversity.

For each subset, genomic DNA was distributed in equal portions over several immunoSEQ plates. This table comes from immunoSEQ multiplex PCR, and its TCRdb copy is limited to in-frame clones, with some not included. This sample carries fewer than 600,000 clones, roughly 83% of them seen once, and the ten largest clones take under 15%. The V and J genes are TRBV2 and TRBJ1-5; D remains ambiguous. Material: PBMCs. The origin of this receptor is a woman aged 40-49 years in good health. Some clones in this sample may be carry-over from other donors' samples. The CDR3 DNA is TGTGCCAGCAGTTACGAGGAGAATCAGCCCCAGCATTTT. Its protein is CASSYEENQPQHF.